Listed here are 6 T cell receptor beta chains from one sample, sequenced in a study of T cell responses to AZD1222 COVID-19 vaccine. Assay used: immunoSEQ multiplex PCR; TCRdb lists only in-frame clones, some missing. The sample consists of over 100,000 clones, approximately 90% of them appearing once. Specimen: peripheral blood, collected on day 0 of AZD1222 vaccination. The receptors derive from an adult in good health.

This rearrangement joins TRBV2 to TRBJ2-3; D not certain. Per the germline V gene, CDR1 is SNHLY and CDR2 is FYNNEI. Deletions cut 4 bases from V and 4 bases from J, with 9 bases between. This CDR3 is built from 13 residues. The DNA of the CDR3 is TGTGCCAGCAGTGCGGTTGGGGCAGATACGCAGTATTTT. This encodes CASSAVGADTQYF.

The V and J genes are TRBV5-4 and TRBJ2-1; 8 nucleotides line up with TRBD2. J was trimmed by 8 bases and V by 0 bases; bases with no gene match: 13. This CDR3 region has 17 residues. Germline V gene lookup returns CDR1 SGHNT and CDR2 YYREEE (reference sequence). CDR3 amino acids: CASSLAPGGGRLDEQFF. CDR3 sequence (DNA): TGTGCCAGCAGCTTGGCGCCGGGTGGCGGGAGGCTCGATGAGCAGTTCTTC.

This chain links TRBV5-6 with TRBJ2-2, with 13 bases aligning to TRBD2. CDR3 length: 16 residues. Looked up from germline, CDR1 is SGHDT and CDR2 is YYEEEE. Trimming at V came to 7 bases and at J to 8 bases, leaving 11 bases not matched to a gene. CDR3 loop: CASWIRTSGSVGELFF. DNA for the CDR3: TGTGCCAGCTGGATTCGGACTAGCGGGAGTGTGGGGGAGCTGTTTTTT.

The J gene is TRBJ2-1, the V gene TRBV5-4; 7 bases are a match to TRBD2. With V trimmed by 2 bases and J by 4 bases, 6 bases remained unmatched. CDR1 SGHNT and CDR2 YYREEE come from the germline V gene (reference sequence). The CDR3 contains 15 residues. CDR3 protein: CASSFGLAEYNEQFF. CDR3 nucleotide sequence: TGTGCCAGCAGCTTCGGTCTAGCGGAGTACAATGAGCAGTTCTTC.

The CDR3 sequence is CASSPGREKYNEQFF. DNA of the CDR3: TGTGCCAGCAGCCCAGGGCGGGAAAAATACAATGAGCAGTTCTTC. The chain has TRBV11-3 and TRBJ2-1; D may be TRBD2 (6 bases). V was clipped by 5 bases and J by 4 bases, with 15 bases between them. This CDR3 spans 15 amino acids. The germline gives CDR1 SGHNT, CDR2 YENEEA.

The chain employs TRBV24-1 and TRBJ2-2; no firm D call. V was clipped by 3 bases and J by 1 base, with 11 bases between them. This CDR3 contains 16 residues. CDR1 is KGHDR and CDR2 is SFDVKD in the germline V gene. The CDR3 nucleotides read TGTGCCACCAGTGATCCAATGGCAGGGAACACCGGGGAGCTGTTTTTT. Amino acids: CATSDPMAGNTGELFF.